This T cell receptor beta chain was identified during a study of T cell repertoires in cytomegalovirus infection. Looking at the study overall: Both CMV infection and a matching HLA type were indicated by public TCR beta signatures.

MiXCR, applied by TCRdb to the reads, yields one record per CDR3 protein. The table has roughly 150,000 distinct CDR3 sequences, 20% to 25% seen once. This clonotype was detected a few times. Antigen specificity is unknown. This sequence originates from a human donor in good health (CMV status not recorded). Some clones in this sample may be carry-over from other donors' samples. This sample comprised CD8+ T cells from cultured PBMCs, obtained from culture after CMV antigen stimulation.

The CDR3 loop is CASSRLPGLAGTSGNEQFF. As DNA, the CDR3 is TGTGCCAGCAGCCGCCTCCCGGGACTAGCGGGGACTAGTGGGAATGAGCAGTTCTTC. The chain links TRBV28 to TRBJ2-1, with TRBD2 matching 13 bases. Losses at the gene ends were 6 bases for V and 7 bases for J; bases not matched to a gene: 18. Germline V gene data show CDR1 as MDHEN and CDR2 as SYDVKM. CDR3 length: 19 residues. Combining the CDR3 with reference TRBV28 and TRBJ2-1 gives the whole variable domain DVKVTQSSRYLVKRTGEKVFLECVQDMDHENMFWYRQDPGLGLRLIYFSYDVKMKEKGDIPEGYSVSREKKERFSLILESASTNQTSMYLCASSRLPGLAGTSGNEQFFGPGTRLTVL.